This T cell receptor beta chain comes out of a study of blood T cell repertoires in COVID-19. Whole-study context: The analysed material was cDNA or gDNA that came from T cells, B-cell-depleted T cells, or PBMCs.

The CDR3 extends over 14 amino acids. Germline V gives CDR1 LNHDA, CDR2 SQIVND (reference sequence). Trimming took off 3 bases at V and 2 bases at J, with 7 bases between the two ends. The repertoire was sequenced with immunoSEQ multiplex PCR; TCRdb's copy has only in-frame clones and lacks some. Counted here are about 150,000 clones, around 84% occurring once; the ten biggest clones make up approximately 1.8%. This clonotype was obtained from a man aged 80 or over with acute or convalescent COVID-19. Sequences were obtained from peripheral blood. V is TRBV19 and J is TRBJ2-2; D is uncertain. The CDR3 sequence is CASSIGSNTGELFF. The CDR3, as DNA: TGTGCCAGTAGTATTGGCTCTAACACCGGGGAGCTGTTTTTT.